A selection of T cell receptor beta chains follows, all from one sample in a study of shared clonotypes between healthy human individuals. Assay: immunoSEQ multiplex PCR; the TCRdb copy retains only in-frame clones and omits some. The sample has about 1.9 million clones, about 93% seen once. The sequenced sample consisted of naive CD8+ T cells from PBMCs. The source is a man between 18 and 29 years old in good health. Some clones in this sample may be carry-over from other donors' samples. CDR3s include the opening cysteine and the closing phenylalanine or tryptophan. The order of the fields is V gene, J gene, clone size, D gene, CDR3 DNA, CDR3 protein. The D gene is left open where the match is weak. Rows may omit the clone size; those that give it use once, few, many or a size class.

v_call: TRBV27
j_call: TRBJ2-7
clone_size: NA
d_call: TRBD1
cdr3_nt: TGTGCCAGCAGTTTAGAGGGGGCGAGCGACGAGCAGTACTTC
cdr3_aa: CASSLEGASDEQYF

v_call: TRBV5-1
j_call: TRBJ2-7
clone_size: NA
d_call: TRBD1
cdr3_nt: TGCGCCAGCAGCTTGGAAGTATTGGACAGGGGGTCGGGAGAGCAGTACTTC
cdr3_aa: CASSLEVLDRGSGEQYF

v_call: TRBV7-9
j_call: TRBJ2-7
clone_size: NA
d_call: NA
cdr3_nt: TGTGCCAGCAGCTTAGCGGGTCCTGGACAGCACGAGCAGTACTTC
cdr3_aa: CASSLAGPGQHEQYF

v_call: TRBV27
j_call: TRBJ2-7
clone_size: NA
d_call: NA
cdr3_nt: TGTGCCAGCAGTTTGGGCGTTTTGCCCCACGAGCAGTACTTC
cdr3_aa: CASSLGVLPHEQYF

v_call: TRBV2
j_call: TRBJ2-1
clone_size: NA
d_call: NA
cdr3_nt: TGTGCCAGCAGTGACGCTGGGGGAGACAATGAGCAGTTCTTC
cdr3_aa: CASSDAGGDNEQFF

v_call: TRBV21-1
j_call: TRBJ2-1
clone_size: NA
d_call: NA
cdr3_nt: TGTGCCAGCACCTCGACATCCGCAGGAGATAATGAGCAGTTCTTC
cdr3_aa: CASTSTSAGDNEQFF

v_call: TRBV19
j_call: TRBJ1-2
clone_size: few
d_call: NA
cdr3_nt: TGTGCCAGTAGTCCCAGGTTTGATCAAAGCTATGGCTACACCTTC
cdr3_aa: CASSPRFDQSYGYTF

v_call: TRBV19
j_call: TRBJ1-1
clone_size: NA
d_call: NA
cdr3_nt: TGTGCCAGTAGTATACCACAGGGAACCCACATGAACACTGAAGCTTTCTTT
cdr3_aa: CASSIPQGTHMNTEAFF

v_call: TRBV25-1
j_call: TRBJ2-1
clone_size: NA
d_call: TRBD2
cdr3_nt: TGTGCCAGCAGTGCTCCCCTGGGGCTAGCGGGTGTCTACAATGAGCAGTTCTTC
cdr3_aa: CASSAPLGLAGVYNEQFF

v_call: TRBV19
j_call: TRBJ1-1
clone_size: NA
d_call: NA
cdr3_nt: TGTGCCAGTACCCGAGGATCTGAGTGGGCTGAAGCTTTCTTT
cdr3_aa: CASTRGSEWAEAFF

v_call: TRBV6-5
j_call: TRBJ2-7
clone_size: NA
d_call: TRBD1
cdr3_nt: TGTGCCAGCAGACCGAGGACAGGGCTCTACGAGCAGTACTTC
cdr3_aa: CASRPRTGLYEQYF